The rows below give T cell receptor beta chains drawn from one sample of a study of T-cell reconstitution after alpha-beta-depleted transplantation in children. TCRdb processed the PCR reads anew with MiXCR; each CDR3 protein has one entry. The table has 600,000 to 700,000 distinct CDR3 sequences, 13% seen once. The sequenced sample was PBMCs, obtained before TCRalphabeta/CD19-depleted stem cell transplant. The receptors shown here come from a girl aged 2 to 10 with congenital amegakaryocytic thrombocytopenia, due to receive a stem cell transplant. Each CDR3 is given with its conserved first and last residue. D genes are given only for firm matches. Part of the rows lack a size; the others show once, few, many or a class for expanded clones.

CDR3 DNA | CDR3 protein | clone size | J gene | V gene | D gene
TGTGCCAGCAGTGCGGATGAAGGGTACGAGACCCAGTACTTC | CASSADEGYETQYF | few | TRBJ2-5 | TRBV27 | -
TGTGCCAGCAGCCAAACGGCGGCTAACTATGGCTACACCTTC | CASSQTAANYGYTF | - | TRBJ1-2 | TRBV4-2 | -
TGTGCCAGCAGTTTAGGGGGACCACGATCCTACAATGAGCAGTTCTTC | CASSLGGPRSYNEQFF | many | TRBJ2-1 | TRBV12-3/TRBV12-4 | -
TGTGCCAGCAGCTTAGCCTCTAGCGGGGGGGGGCACAATGAGCAGTTCTTC | CASSLASSGGGHNEQFF | - | TRBJ2-1 | TRBV7-2 | TRBD2
TGTGCCAGCAGCTGGGGACAGGGGGCCTACGAGCAGTACTTC | CASSWGQGAYEQYF | few | TRBJ2-7 | TRBV12-3/TRBV12-4 | TRBD1
TGTGCCAGCAGCTTAGAATGGACTAGTATCTCCCCTGAGCAGTTCTTC | CASSLEWTSISPEQFF | many | TRBJ2-1 | TRBV7-3 | TRBD2
TGCAGCGTTGAAATGACAGGAGGATACGAGCAGTACTTC | CSVEMTGGYEQYF | many | TRBJ2-7 | TRBV29-1 | -
TGTGCCAGCAGTTCGTGGGGAACTAGCCTCGTGACCCAGTACTTC | CASSSWGTSLVTQYF | few | TRBJ2-5 | TRBV12-3/TRBV12-4 | -
TGCAGTGCTATGCCAGACGGGGTTTACGAGCAGTACTTC | CSAMPDGVYEQYF | many | TRBJ2-7 | TRBV20-1 | -
TGCAGTGCCCCGAGTTCCGGACAGGGGGCTTCTGGGGCCAACGTCCTGACTTTC | CSAPSSGQGASGANVLTF | - | TRBJ2-6 | TRBV20-1 | TRBD1
TGTGCCACCAGGGGACTAGCGGGAGTCAATGAGCAGTTCTTC | CATRGLAGVNEQFF | few | TRBJ2-1 | TRBV15 | TRBD2
TGCAGTGCTGGCCGGGTTGGCGGGAGGGTGGGTAGCAATGAGCAGTTCTTC | CSAGRVGGRVGSNEQFF | few | TRBJ2-1 | TRBV20-1 | TRBD2
TGCAGTGCTAGAGATCCGGGGGGGCTTGATCAGCCCCAGCATTTT | CSARDPGGLDQPQHF | many | TRBJ1-5 | TRBV20-1 | -
TGCAGCGTTGAAGATATCACAGGGCGATCCTATGGCTACACCTTC | CSVEDITGRSYGYTF | - | TRBJ1-2 | TRBV29-1 | -
TGTGCCAGCAGCGTAGGCATAGGGGGGATGAACACTGAAGCTTTCTTT | CASSVGIGGMNTEAFF | - | TRBJ1-1 | TRBV9 | -
TGTGCCAGCAGTCCAGGGGAGGGAAGGAATAATTCACCCCTCCACTTT | CASSPGEGRNNSPLHF | - | TRBJ1-6 | TRBV7-6 | -
TGCAGTGCGCCACAGGGGGCTAGCTCCTACAATGAGCAGTTCTTC | CSAPQGASSYNEQFF | many | TRBJ2-1 | TRBV20-1 | TRBD1
TGCAGTGCTAGAGGGAGAACAGGGGAAGAAGCTTTCTTT | CSARGRTGEEAFF | - | TRBJ1-1 | TRBV20-1 | TRBD1
TGTGCCAGCAGTTCCGGGACTAGCGGGAAGCATGGTGAGCAGTTCTTC | CASSSGTSGKHGEQFF | - | TRBJ2-1 | TRBV12-3/TRBV12-4 | TRBD2
TGCAGTGCCGACTTTGGGACAGGAGCTAACAATGAGCAGTTCTTC | CSADFGTGANNEQFF | many | TRBJ2-1 | TRBV20-1 | TRBD1